This is a list of T cell receptor beta chains from one sample in a study of T cells after yellow fever vaccination. A single record per CDR3 protein comes from TCRdb applying MiXCR to the 5' RACE reads. Here the sample spans some 350,000 distinct CDR3 sequences, about 4% being singletons. Sequencing was performed on PBMCs, taken 5 days after the yellow fever booster vaccination. The receptors shown here come from a man younger than 35 who received the YFV17D yellow fever vaccine. Both conserved end residues are part of each CDR3. The D gene is left open where the match is weak. The size field is filled for only some rows; it gives once, few, many or a size class.

>many|TRBJ2-3|TRBV20-1|TRBD2
CSARDSGGTDTQYF
TGCAGTGCTAGAGATAGCGGGGGCACAGATACGCAGTATTTT
>many|TRBJ2-2|TRBV7-9|NA
CASSPRRTGELFF
TGTGCCAGCAGCCCCCGGCGCACCGGGGAGCTGTTTTTT
>many|TRBJ1-3|TRBV7-2|NA
CATRQALAGNTIYF
TGTGCCACAAGACAGGCCCTCGCTGGAAACACCATATATTTT
>few|TRBJ2-7|TRBV5-6|NA
CASSIGSYEQYF
TGTGCCAGCAGCATCGGCTCCTACGAGCAGTACTTC
>NA|TRBJ1-1|TRBV18|NA
CASSPPNRVENTEAFF
TGTGCCAGCTCACCGCCCAACAGGGTTGAGAACACTGAAGCTTTCTTT
>many|TRBJ2-3|TRBV7-9|NA
CASLGRGTDTQYF
TGTGCCAGCCTAGGCAGGGGTACAGATACGCAGTATTTT
>NA|TRBJ2-3|TRBV5-1|TRBD1
CASSHRDSSTDTQYF
TGCGCCAGCAGCCACCGGGACAGTAGCACAGATACGCAGTATTTT
>many|TRBJ1-1|TRBV6-5|TRBD1
CASSYTDRGEAFF
TGTGCCAGCAGTTATACCGACAGGGGGGAAGCTTTCTTT
>few|TRBJ2-3|TRBV5-4|NA
CASSLAERTDTQYF
TGTGCCAGCAGCTTAGCGGAACGCACAGATACGCAGTATTTT
>NA|TRBJ2-1|TRBV11-3|NA
CASSLVSVGEQFF
TGTGCCAGCAGCTTAGTATCGGTGGGTGAGCAGTTCTTC
>NA|TRBJ2-2|TRBV5-1|NA
CASATGTDAGELFF
TGCGCCAGCGCTACGGGCACCGACGCCGGGGAGCTGTTTTTT
>NA|TRBJ2-2|TRBV5-1|NA
CASTFNVGTDGELFF
TGCGCCAGCACGTTCAACGTGGGGACGGACGGGGAGCTGTTTTTT
>many|TRBJ2-1|TRBV11-1|NA
CASSLAGVYNEQFF
TGTGCCAGCAGCTTAGCGGGGGTCTACAATGAGCAGTTCTTC
>NA|TRBJ1-2|TRBV30|NA
CATRDTNYGYTF
TGTGCCACCCGGGACACGAACTATGGCTACACCTTC
>NA|TRBJ1-1|TRBV5-4|TRBD1
CASRGQGTEAFF
TGTGCCAGCAGGGGACAGGGTACTGAAGCTTTCTTT
>many|TRBJ1-2|TRBV5-1|TRBD1
CASSFQGADSPGYTF
TGCGCCAGCAGCTTCCAGGGGGCTGACTCCCCTGGCTACACCTTC
>few|TRBJ2-1|TRBV20-1|NA
CSARGLNNEQFF
TGCAGTGCTAGAGGCCTGAACAATGAGCAGTTCTTC
>few|TRBJ2-3|TRBV28|NA
CASSWASEFTDTQYF
TGTGCCAGCAGTTGGGCTAGCGAGTTCACAGATACGCAGTATTTT
>many|TRBJ1-4|TRBV12-3/TRBV12-4|NA
CASSSHEEKLFF
TGTGCCAGCAGTTCCCACGAGGAAAAACTGTTTTTT
>few|TRBJ1-5|TRBV5-5|TRBD1
CASSPTGTGDSNQPQHF
TGTGCCAGCAGCCCCACCGGGACAGGCGATAGCAATCAGCCCCAGCATTTT
>few|TRBJ1-2|TRBV25-1|NA
CASSEGAGINGYTF
TGTGCCAGCAGTGAAGGGGCAGGGATTAATGGCTACACCTTC
>many|TRBJ1-2|TRBV6-6|NA
CASSYTAGQNYGYTF
TGTGCCAGCAGTTACACAGCCGGGCAGAACTATGGCTACACCTTC
>many|TRBJ2-7|TRBV7-6|TRBD1
CASSLRRGPSYEQYF
TGTGCCAGCAGCTTACGAAGGGGGCCTTCCTACGAGCAGTACTTC
>NA|TRBJ1-2|TRBV20-1|NA
CSAPHSGAGYTF
TGCAGTGCGCCCCACAGCGGGGCAGGCTACACCTTC
>NA|TRBJ2-1|TRBV12-3/TRBV12-4|NA
CASSSTDYNEQFF
TGTGCCAGCAGTTCGACTGACTACAATGAGCAGTTCTTC
>few|TRBJ2-1|TRBV24-1|TRBD2
CATSDHAGGAYNEQFF
TGTGCCACCAGTGACCATGCGGGGGGAGCCTACAATGAGCAGTTCTTC
>NA|TRBJ1-2|TRBV27|NA
CASSLRNPNYGYTF
TGTGCCAGCAGTTTAAGGAATCCTAACTATGGCTACACCTTC
>few|TRBJ2-1|TRBV20-1|NA
CSASTGIEQFF
TGCAGTGCTTCGACTGGAATTGAGCAGTTCTTC
>many|TRBJ1-5|TRBV12-3/TRBV12-4|TRBD1
CASSPTGQGNQPQHF
TGTGCCAGCAGCCCAACGGGACAGGGGAATCAGCCCCAGCATTTT
>NA|TRBJ2-3|TRBV5-1|NA
CASSFGQADTDTQYF
TGCGCCAGCAGCTTTGGGCAGGCGGACACTGATACGCAGTATTTT
>few|TRBJ1-3|TRBV21-1|NA
CASSKEGPYPGNTIYF
TGTGCCAGCAGCAAAGAGGGGCCTTACCCTGGAAACACCATATATTTT
>NA|TRBJ2-3|TRBV20-1|TRBD1
CSAWDRGRTDTQYF
TGCAGTGCTTGGGACAGGGGGCGCACAGATACGCAGTATTTT
>many|TRBJ2-7|TRBV5-1|NA
CASCFGSSSYEQYF
TGCGCCAGCTGCTTCGGTTCCTCCTCCTACGAGCAGTACTTC
>few|TRBJ2-3|TRBV5-5|TRBD1
CASSLTGQGAQYF
TGTGCCAGCAGCTTGACAGGACAGGGCGCGCAGTATTTT
>NA|TRBJ2-2|TRBV7-2|TRBD2
CASSLDPSGGRELFF
TGTGCCAGCAGCTTAGATCCTAGCGGGGGACGGGAGCTGTTTTTT
>many|TRBJ1-1|TRBV20-1|NA
CSAREGDKNTEAFF
TGCAGTGCTAGAGAGGGGGACAAGAACACTGAAGCTTTCTTT
>NA|TRBJ2-3|TRBV12-3/TRBV12-4|NA
CASALQGSRDTQYF
TGTGCCAGCGCCTTACAGGGATCTAGGGATACGCAGTATTTT
>few|TRBJ2-1|TRBV5-4|TRBD2
CASSLGLAGGDEQFF
TGTGCCAGCAGCTTGGGGCTAGCGGGGGGCGATGAGCAGTTCTTC
>few|TRBJ1-6|TRBV5-1|NA
CASSFGPGLNSPLHF
TGCGCCAGCAGCTTTGGGCCAGGGCTTAATTCACCCCTCCACTTT